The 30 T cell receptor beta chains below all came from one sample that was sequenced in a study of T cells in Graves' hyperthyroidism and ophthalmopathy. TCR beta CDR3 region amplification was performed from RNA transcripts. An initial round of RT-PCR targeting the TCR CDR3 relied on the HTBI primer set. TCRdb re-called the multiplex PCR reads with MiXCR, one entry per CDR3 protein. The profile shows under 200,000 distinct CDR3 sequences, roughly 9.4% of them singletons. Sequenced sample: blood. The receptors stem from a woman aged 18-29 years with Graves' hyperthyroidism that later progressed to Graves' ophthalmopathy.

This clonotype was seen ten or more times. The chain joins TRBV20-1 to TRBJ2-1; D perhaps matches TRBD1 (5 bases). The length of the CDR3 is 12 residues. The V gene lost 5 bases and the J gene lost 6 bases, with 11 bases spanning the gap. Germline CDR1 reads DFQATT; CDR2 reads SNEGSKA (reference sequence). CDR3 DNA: TGCAGTGCTGGGTTAGGGGCCAATGAGCAGTTCTTC. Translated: CSAGLGANEQFF.

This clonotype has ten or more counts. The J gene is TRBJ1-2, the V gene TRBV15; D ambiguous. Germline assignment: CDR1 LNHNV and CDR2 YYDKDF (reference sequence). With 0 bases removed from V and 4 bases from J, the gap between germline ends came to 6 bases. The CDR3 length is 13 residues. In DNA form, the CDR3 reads TGTGCCACCAGCAGAGAGAGGCGCTATGGCTACACCTTC. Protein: CATSRERRYGYTF.

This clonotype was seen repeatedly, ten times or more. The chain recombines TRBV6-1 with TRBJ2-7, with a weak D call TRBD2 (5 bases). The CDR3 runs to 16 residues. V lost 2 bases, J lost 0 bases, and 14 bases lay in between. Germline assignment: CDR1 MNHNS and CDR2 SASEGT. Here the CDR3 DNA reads TGTGCCAGCAGTGAATTCTCCAGCGGAAGCTCCTACGAGCAGTACTTC. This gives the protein CASSEFSSGSSYEQYF.

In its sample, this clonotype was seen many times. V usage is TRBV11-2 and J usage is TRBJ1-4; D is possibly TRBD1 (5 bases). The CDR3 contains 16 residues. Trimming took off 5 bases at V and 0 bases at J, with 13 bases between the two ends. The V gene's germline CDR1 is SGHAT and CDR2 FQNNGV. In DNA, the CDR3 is TGTGCCAGCAGCCGTGTATGGGGCGCAACTAATGAAAAACTGTTTTTT. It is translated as CASSRVWGATNEKLFF.

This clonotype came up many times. In DNA, the CDR3 is TGCAGTGCAGAGGCTTCTCTAGCGGGCTACGAGCAGTACTTC. Translating it yields CSAEASLAGYEQYF. This chain uses TRBV20-1 with TRBJ2-7, with TRBD2 matching 8 bases. This CDR3 contains 14 residues. Per germline, CDR1 DFQATT and CDR2 SNEGSKA (reference sequence). The ends lost 6 bases at V and 3 bases at J; junction bases unmatched: 10.

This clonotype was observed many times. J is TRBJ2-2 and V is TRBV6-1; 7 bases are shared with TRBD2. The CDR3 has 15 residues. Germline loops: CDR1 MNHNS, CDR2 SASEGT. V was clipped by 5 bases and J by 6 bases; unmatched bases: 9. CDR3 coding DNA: TGTGCCAGCAGTTTGTCGGCGGGAGCGCCCGGGGAGCTGTTTTTT. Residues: CASSLSAGAPGELFF.

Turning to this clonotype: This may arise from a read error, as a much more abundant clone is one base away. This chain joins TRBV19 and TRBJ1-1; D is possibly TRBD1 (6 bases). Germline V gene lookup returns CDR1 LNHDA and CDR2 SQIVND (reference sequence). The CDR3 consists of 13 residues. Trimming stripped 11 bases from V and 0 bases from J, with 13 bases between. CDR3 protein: CACGDTLNTEAFF. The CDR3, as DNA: TGTGCCTGTGGGGACACTCTGAACACTGAAGCTTTCTTT.

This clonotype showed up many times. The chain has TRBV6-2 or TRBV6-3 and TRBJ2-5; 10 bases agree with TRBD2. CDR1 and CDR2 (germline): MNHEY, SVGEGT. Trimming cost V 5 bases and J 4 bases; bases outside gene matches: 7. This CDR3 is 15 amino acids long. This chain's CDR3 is CASSTPGLALETQYF. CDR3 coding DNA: TGTGCCAGCAGTACACCGGGACTAGCGTTAGAGACCCAGTACTTC.

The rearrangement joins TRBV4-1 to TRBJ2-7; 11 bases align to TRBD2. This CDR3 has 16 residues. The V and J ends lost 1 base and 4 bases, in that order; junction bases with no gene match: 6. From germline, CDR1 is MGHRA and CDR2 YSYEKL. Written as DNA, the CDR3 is TGCGCCAGCAGCCAAGGTACCGGGACTAGCGGTTACGAGCAGTACTTC. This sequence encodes CASSQGTGTSGYEQYF.

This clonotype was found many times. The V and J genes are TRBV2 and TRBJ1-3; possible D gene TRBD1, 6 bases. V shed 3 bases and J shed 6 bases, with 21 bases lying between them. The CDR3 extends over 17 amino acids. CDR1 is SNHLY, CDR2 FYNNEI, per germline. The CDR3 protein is CASSENLGARGKNTIYF. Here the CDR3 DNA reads TGTGCCAGCAGTGAGAATTTGGGGGCGCGTGGGAAAAACACCATATATTTT.

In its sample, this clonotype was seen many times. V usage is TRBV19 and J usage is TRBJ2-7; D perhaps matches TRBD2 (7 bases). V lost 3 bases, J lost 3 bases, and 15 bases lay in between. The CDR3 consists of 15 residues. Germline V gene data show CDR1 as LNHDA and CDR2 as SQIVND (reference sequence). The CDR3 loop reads CASSIVGASGYEQYF. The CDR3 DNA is TGTGCCAGTAGTATTGTGGGGGCTAGCGGCTACGAGCAGTACTTC.

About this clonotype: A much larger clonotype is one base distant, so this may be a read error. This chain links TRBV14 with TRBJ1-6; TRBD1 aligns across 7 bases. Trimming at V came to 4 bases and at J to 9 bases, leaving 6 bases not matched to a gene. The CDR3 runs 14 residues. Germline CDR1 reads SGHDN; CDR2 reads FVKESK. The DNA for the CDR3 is TGTGCCAGCAGCCTGACAGGGCCAAGTTCACCCCTCCACTTT. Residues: CASSLTGPSSPLHF.

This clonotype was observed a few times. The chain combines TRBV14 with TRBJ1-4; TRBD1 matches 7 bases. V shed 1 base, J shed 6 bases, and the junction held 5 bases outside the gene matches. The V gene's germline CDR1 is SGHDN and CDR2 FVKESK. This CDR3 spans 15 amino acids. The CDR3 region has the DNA TGTGCCAGCAGCCAAGTTAGAGGGGGCGATGAAAAACTGTTTTTT. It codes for CASSQVRGGDEKLFF. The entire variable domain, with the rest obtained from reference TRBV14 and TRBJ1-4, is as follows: EAGVTQFPSHSVIEKGQTVTLRCDPISGHDNLYWYRRVMGKEIKFLLHFVKESKQDESGMPNNRFLAERTGGTYSTLKVQPAELEDSGVYFCASSQVRGGDEKLFFGSGTQLSVL.

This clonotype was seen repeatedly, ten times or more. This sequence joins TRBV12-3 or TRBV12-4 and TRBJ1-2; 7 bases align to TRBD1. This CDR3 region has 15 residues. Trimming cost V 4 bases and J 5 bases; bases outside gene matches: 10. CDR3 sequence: CASSSPSGTAYGYTF. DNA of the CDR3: TGTGCCAGCAGTTCGCCCTCCGGGACAGCGTATGGCTACACCTTC.

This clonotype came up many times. This CDR3 is CASSHTALNEKLFF. In DNA form, the CDR3 reads TGCGCCAGCAGCCACACGGCCCTTAATGAAAAACTGTTTTTT. This sequence joins TRBV4-1 and TRBJ1-4, with D hard to call. Germline CDR1 MGHRA, CDR2 YSYEKL. The ends were cut back, 3 bases at V and 4 bases at J, with 9 bases in the middle. CDR3 length: 14 residues.

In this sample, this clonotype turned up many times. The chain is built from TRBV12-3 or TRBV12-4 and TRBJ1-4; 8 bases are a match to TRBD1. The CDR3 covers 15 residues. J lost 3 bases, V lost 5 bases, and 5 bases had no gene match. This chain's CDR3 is CASSPQGAANEKLFF. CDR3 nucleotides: TGTGCCAGCAGTCCTCAGGGGGCGGCTAATGAAAAACTGTTTTTT.

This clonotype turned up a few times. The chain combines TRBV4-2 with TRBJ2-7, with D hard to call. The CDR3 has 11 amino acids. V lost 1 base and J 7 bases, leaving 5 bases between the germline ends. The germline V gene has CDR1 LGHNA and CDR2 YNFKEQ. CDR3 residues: CASSQGREQYF. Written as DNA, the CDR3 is TGTGCCAGCAGCCAAGGCCGGGAGCAGTACTTC.

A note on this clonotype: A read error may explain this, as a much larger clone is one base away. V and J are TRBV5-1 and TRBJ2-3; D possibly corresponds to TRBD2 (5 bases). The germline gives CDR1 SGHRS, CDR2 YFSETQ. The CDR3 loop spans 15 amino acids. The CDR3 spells CASSLFERTPITQYF. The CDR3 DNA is TGTGCCAGCAGCTTGTTCGAGCGGACTCCTATTACGCAGTATTTT.

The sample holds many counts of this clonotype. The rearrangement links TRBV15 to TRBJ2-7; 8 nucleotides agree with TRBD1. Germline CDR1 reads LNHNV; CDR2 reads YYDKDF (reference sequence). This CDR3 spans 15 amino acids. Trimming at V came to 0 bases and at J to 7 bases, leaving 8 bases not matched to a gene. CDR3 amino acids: CATSRDGQGLGEQYF. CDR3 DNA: TGTGCCACCAGCAGAGACGGACAGGGCCTTGGGGAGCAGTACTTC.

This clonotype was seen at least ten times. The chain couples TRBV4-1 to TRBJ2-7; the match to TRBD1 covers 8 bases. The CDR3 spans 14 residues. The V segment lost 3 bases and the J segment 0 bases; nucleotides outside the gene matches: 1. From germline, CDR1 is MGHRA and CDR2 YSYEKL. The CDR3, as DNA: TGCGCCAGCAGCCAGGACAGGGCCTCCTACGAGCAGTACTTC. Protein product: CASSQDRASYEQYF.

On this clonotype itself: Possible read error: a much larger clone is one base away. The CDR3 spells CASSQGVRGPIYEQYF. CDR3 coding DNA: TGTGCCAGCAGCCAAGGAGTCAGGGGGCCGATCTACGAGCAGTACTTC. V is TRBV3-1 and J is TRBJ2-7; 8 bases match TRBD1. CDR1 is LGHDT, CDR2 YNNKEL, per germline (reference sequence). After removal of 1 base from V and 3 bases from J, the junction contained 8 bases not matched to a gene. The CDR3 runs to 16 residues.

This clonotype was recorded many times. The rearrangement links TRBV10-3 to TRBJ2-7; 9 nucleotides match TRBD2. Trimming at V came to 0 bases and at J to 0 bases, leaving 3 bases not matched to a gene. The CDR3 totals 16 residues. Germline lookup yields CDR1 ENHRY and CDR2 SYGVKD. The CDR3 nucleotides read TGTGCCATCAGTGAGTCGGCGGGAGGGAGCTCCTACGAGCAGTACTTC. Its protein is CAISESAGGSSYEQYF.

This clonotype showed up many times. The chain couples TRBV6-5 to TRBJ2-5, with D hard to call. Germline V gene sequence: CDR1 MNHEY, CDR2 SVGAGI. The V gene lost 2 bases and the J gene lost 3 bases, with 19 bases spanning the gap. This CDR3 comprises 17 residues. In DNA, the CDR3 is TGTGCCAGCAGTTACCCAATATGGCAGCCCTCTGAAGAGACCCAGTACTTC. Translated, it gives CASSYPIWQPSEETQYF.

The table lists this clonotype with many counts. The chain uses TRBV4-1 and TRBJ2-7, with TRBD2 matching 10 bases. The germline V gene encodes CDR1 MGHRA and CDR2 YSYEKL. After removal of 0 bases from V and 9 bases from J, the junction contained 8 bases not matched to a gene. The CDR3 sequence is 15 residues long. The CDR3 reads CASSQDPSGSLAQYF. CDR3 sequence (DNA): TGCGCCAGCAGCCAAGATCCTAGCGGGAGTCTGGCGCAGTACTTC.

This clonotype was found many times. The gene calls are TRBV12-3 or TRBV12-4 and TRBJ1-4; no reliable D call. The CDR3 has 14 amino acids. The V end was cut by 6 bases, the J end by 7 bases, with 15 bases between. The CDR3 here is CASSSRSGVEKLFF. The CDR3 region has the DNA TGTGCCAGCAGCAGCCGCTCAGGCGTTGAAAAACTGTTTTTT.

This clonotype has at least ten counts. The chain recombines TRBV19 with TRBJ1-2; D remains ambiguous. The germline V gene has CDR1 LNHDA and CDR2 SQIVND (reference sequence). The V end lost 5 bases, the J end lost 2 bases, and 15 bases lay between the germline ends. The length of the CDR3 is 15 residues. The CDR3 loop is CASSEGTSLNYGYTF. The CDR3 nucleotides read TGTGCCAGTAGTGAAGGCACATCCTTAAACTATGGCTACACCTTC.

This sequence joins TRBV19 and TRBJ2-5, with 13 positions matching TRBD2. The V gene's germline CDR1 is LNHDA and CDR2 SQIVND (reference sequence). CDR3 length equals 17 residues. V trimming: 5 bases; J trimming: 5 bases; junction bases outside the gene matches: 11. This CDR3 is CASSLRTSGRLSETQYF. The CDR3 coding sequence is TGTGCCAGTAGTCTGCGGACTAGCGGGAGATTAAGCGAGACCCAGTACTTC.

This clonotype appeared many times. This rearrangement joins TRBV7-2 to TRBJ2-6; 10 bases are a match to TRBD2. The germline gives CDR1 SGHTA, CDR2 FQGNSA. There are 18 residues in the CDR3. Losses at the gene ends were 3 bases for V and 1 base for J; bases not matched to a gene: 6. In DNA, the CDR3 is TGTGCCAGCAGCTTCTTAGCGGGGGGTTTATCTGGGGCCAACGTCCTGACTTTC. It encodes CASSFLAGGLSGANVLTF.

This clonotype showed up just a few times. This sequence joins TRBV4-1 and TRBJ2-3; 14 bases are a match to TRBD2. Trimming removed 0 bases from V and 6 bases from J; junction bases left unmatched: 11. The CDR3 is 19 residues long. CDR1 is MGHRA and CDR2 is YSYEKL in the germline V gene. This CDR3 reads CASSQETSGRVLAVDTQYF. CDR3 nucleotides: TGCGCCAGCAGCCAAGAGACTAGCGGGAGGGTTCTAGCAGTTGATACGCAGTATTTT.

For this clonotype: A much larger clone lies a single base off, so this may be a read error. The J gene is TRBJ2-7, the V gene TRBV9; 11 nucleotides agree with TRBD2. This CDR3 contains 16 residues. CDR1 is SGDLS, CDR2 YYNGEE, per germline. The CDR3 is CASSRHSGGARYEQCF. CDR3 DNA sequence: TGTGCCAGCAGCCGTCATAGCGGGGGGGCCAGGTACGAGCAGTGCTTC.